This T cell receptor (beta chain) was sequenced for a study of blood T cell repertoires in COVID-19. The CDR3 length is 16 residues. V was clipped by 5 bases and J by 0 bases; unmatched bases: 6. CDR1 and CDR2 (germline): LNHDA, SQIVND (reference sequence). Here immunoSEQ multiplex PCR was the method, and the copy in TCRdb shows in-frame clones only, minus some. Found here are approximately 200,000 clones, around 80% of them singletons; the top ten hold 10% to 15%. Sequenced sample: peripheral blood. This receptor was obtained from an elderly woman with COVID-19, enrolled during active disease. The chain employs TRBV19 and TRBJ1-4, with TRBD1 identical over 7 bases. The CDR3 protein is CASSPRGQTTNEKLFF. For the CDR3, the DNA is TGTGCCAGTAGTCCAAGGGGACAGACAACTAATGAAAAACTGTTTTTT.